The source of this T cell receptor beta chain is a study of cytomegalovirus exposure and HLA in healthy donors. Germline CDR1 is MNHNS and CDR2 is SASEGT. The CDR3 covers 15 residues. V lost 3 bases to trimming and J lost 8 bases; unmatched junction nucleotides: 7. PCR amplification relied on 60 Vbeta primers (plus 13 Jbeta primers). Sequencing was performed with immunoSEQ multiplex PCR; in TCRdb, only in-frame clones are kept and a portion is missing. The sample shows 80,000 or so clones, roughly 9.1% of them seen only once. This chain links TRBV6-1 with TRBJ1-4; 9 nucleotides agree with TRBD1. This TCR came from a man aged 55 to 70 in good health and CMV-seropositive. Sequenced: PBMCs. This chain's CDR3 is CASSEGTGIGEKLFF. The DNA of the CDR3 is TGTGCCAGCAGTGAGGGGACAGGGATTGGCGAAAAACTGTTTTTT.